This TCR beta chain was captured by sequencing in a study of regulatory T cells in long-lasting Graves disease (dated by TCRdb to 2020 to 2022). About the investigation overall: Antithyroid drugs had been taken for less than 3 months by newly diagnosed Graves' disease patients. Persistent Graves' disease patients were compared with newly diagnosed Graves' disease patients by peripheral blood TCR sequencing and RNA sequencing. The study took place in China and was registered as a clinical trial. A total of 35 or so samples underwent TCR sequencing: about 13 from persistent and some 20 from newly diagnosed Graves' disease patients. What the authors observed across the whole study: Persistent patients shared more public clonotypes among themselves (around 2,700) than newly diagnosed patients did (roughly 920). The authors acknowledged the small sample size as a limitation that may reduce accuracy. Sequencing and analysis were restricted to the TCR beta chain. Compared with newly diagnosed patients, persistent Graves' disease patients had lower TCR Shannon entropy and fewer highly expanded clones, which suggests clonal expansion. Preferential use of TRBV28, TRBJ1-2 and TRBJ2-5 was observed in persistent disease, whereas TRBV20-1 and TRBJ2-1 were favored in newly diagnosed disease. Because the primary lesion, thyroid tissue, could not be accessed, the study looked at peripheral blood alone.

V was cut back by 6 bases and J by 7 bases, leaving a gap of 16 bases between them. Taken from cysteine to phenylalanine, the CDR3 has 14 residues. Only CDR3 DNA is held: 42 bases, read in frame from base 1. This clonotype occurred many times. This clone's antigen is unknown. One base away there is no much larger clone; base qualities are not given. Library creation used multiplex PCR. Sequenced using an Illumina HiSeq 4000. iRepertoire HTBI primers and Arm-PCR amplification of CDR3 regions were used to construct TCR beta libraries. PCR products were gel purified before sequencing. As for the authors' bioinformatics: Gene usage analysis of CDR3 amino acid clonotypes used the 50 to 70 TRBV and 14 to 15 TRBJ segments found across samples. COPE and FqMerger were used to merge filtered high-quality paired reads into contigs. BLAST was used to align contigs to IMGT TRBV, TRBD and TRBJ reference genes, and CDR3 was defined according to IMGT. Clonotypes above 0.1% frequency were classified as highly expanded clones. Shannon entropy served as the measure of repertoire diversity, while the Gini coefficient captured V-J evenness. Public clonotypes were defined as clonotypes shared by more than one individual. TCRdb reworked the public reads: Q25 trimming with fastp, MiXCR clone assembly, productive beta chains retained. CDR3 protein sequences are deduplicated, and each keeps its most common genes and DNA. These V and J calls derive from TCRdb rather than the authors' analysis. This sample has under 700,000 distinct CDR3 sequences in its table, and about 16% of those were observed once. The top ten clones comprise 25% of the sample.

Per the publication, the time point label means: newly diagnosed GD, antithyroid drugs for less than 3 months. For both TCR sequencing and RNA sequencing, RNA was extracted from PBMCs in TRIzol. Graves' disease was diagnosed according to American Thyroid Association guidelines. The patients came from an endocrinology department in Xi'an, China. Each patient gave about 9.1 milliliters of peripheral blood, collected in an EDTA anticoagulant tube. PBMCs were isolated by Ficoll Paque Plus density gradient separation without further T cell sorting. An Agilent 2100 Bioanalyzer and agarose gel were used to assess RNA quality, and a NanoDrop 2000 was used to measure RNA concentration. This sample was shared with a second study, whose subject was T cells in Graves' hyperthyroidism and ophthalmopathy. As that second study puts it: Stable Graves' hyperthyroidism was defined as no progression to ophthalmopathy during 18 months of follow-up. Hyperthyroidism patients were newly diagnosed, with disease duration under 2 months, and aged 18 to 65 years. The study excluded patients with uncontrolled infections, other autoimmune diseases, pregnancy or lactation. Clinical symptoms, serum thyroxine and TRAb, thyroid ultrasound, and orbital computed tomography formed the basis for the diagnoses. A first-round RT-PCR of the TCR CDR3 used the HTBI primer set with the Qiagen OneStep RT-PCR kit. Most expanded thyroid clonotypes (frequency above 0.001) were also detected in blood, suggesting blood repertoires may reflect thyroid immune responses. In cross-validation, a model built on a 13 V-J signature told ophthalmopathy apart from stable hyperthyroidism with under 90% sensitivity and around 83% specificity, and in testing the same model reached 80%/75%. In validation, the model predicted progression to ophthalmopathy with over 65% sensitivity and less than 80% specificity, a median of approximately 6.5 months before onset. TCR V-J signatures able to tell the groups apart were searched for in a discovery cohort of 90 to 100 patients, of whom over 40 had Graves' ophthalmopathy and 55 to 60 had stable Graves' hyperthyroidism. Whether ophthalmopathy could be predicted prospectively was tested in an independent validation cohort made up of roughly 19 hyperthyroidism patients plus 17 patients who later progressed to ophthalmopathy. The approximately 95 discovery patients were divided at random into training and test sets in a 7:3 ratio. In addition, the study compared T-cell repertoires in thyroid tissue and in blood from a handful of Graves' hyperthyroidism patients. After blood sampling, hyperthyroidism patients were treated with methimazole at a starting dose of 30 mg daily, and ophthalmopathy patients were treated with high-dose intravenous methylprednisolone. A second multiplex PCR round built the libraries, followed by size selection and purification. The libraries were sequenced on an Illumina HiSeq2000 using paired-end 100 bp reads. SOAPnuke was used to process the raw data, with reads discarded if the reads contained adapters or uncalled bases, had a mean Phred below 15, or lacked an exact constant-primer or identifier match. COPE v1.2.5 was used to merge high-quality paired reads, and clonotypes were defined as unique nucleotide sequences. Clonotypes were aligned to IMGT TRBV, TRBD and TRBJ reference segments using MiTCR v1.1. Only V-J combinations with frequency above 0.0001, covering roughly 99% of repertoires, were analysed. The TCS score was defined as F50 (clonal expansion) divided by E x V (chaos), with BLOSUM62-based TCRdist calculated between CDR3 peptides within each V-J. Welch's t-statistics and random forest reduced fewer than 600 V-J features to about 13, which were used in a naive Bayes classifier (R e1071). Sample size was not statistically predetermined, and investigators were not blinded to group allocation. TCR Vbeta CDR3 sequencing of approximately 140 peripheral blood samples (43 ophthalmopathy, roughly 72 hyperthyroidism and some 17 progressor patients) is reported in the paper.

The chain is made from TRBV12-3 or TRBV12-4 and TRBJ2-1; TRBD1 is possibly the D segment (6 matching bases). The sequence derives from a woman aged 35-65 years with Graves disease. Donor details come from another sample of the same person, matched by shared clones. Sample: peripheral blood mononuclear cells (PBMCs), taken at new diagnosis, from a patient treated with antithyroid drugs. Read as DNA, the sequence is TGTGCCAGCAGCCGACCGATCAGGGGTAATGAGCAGTTCTTC. Translated, this is CASSRPIRGNEQFF.